The subject of this entry is one TCR beta chain. Its specificity is not known. This record belongs to a study of T cell responses to AZD1222 COVID-19 vaccine. Findings and caveats of the study: The study found Spike-specific TCR breadth and depth rose after two AZD1222 doses. The repertoires were collected only after the peak T cell response. There were vaccine-associated CD4 TCRs across spike, dominant at 160-218 and 743-854. The donors showed a predominance of white British ancestry and of females, with possible underestimation of clonal diversity.

Produced via immunoSEQ multiplex PCR; TCRdb's table is partial and in-frame only. Among approximately 180,000 clones listed, roughly nine tenths were seen once. The germline V gene has CDR1 SGHVS and CDR2 FNYEAQ. J gave up 2 bases and V 5 bases, and 10 bases lay outside the gene matches. The CDR3 sequence is 16 residues long. The sequenced sample was peripheral blood, obtained 28 days after the second dose of the MenACWY control vaccine. This sequence joins TRBV7-6 and TRBJ2-3, with 7 bases lining up with TRBD2. The TCR was taken from an adult who received the MenACWY meningococcal vaccine as a control. The DNA for the CDR3 is TGTGCCAGCAGCCCACTAGCGAAATCTGACACAGATACGCAGTATTTT. Amino acids: CASSPLAKSDTDTQYF.